Listed below are T cell receptor beta chains from one sample, sequenced in a study of OX40 agonist ivuxolimab in advanced cancers. Sequenced by immunoSEQ multiplex PCR; TCRdb stores in-frame clones only, minus some. The sample carries some 30,000 clones, roughly 83% recorded once. The sample in question was CD4+ or CD8+ T cells sorted from blood, obtained in a trial of the OX40 agonist ivuxolimab. These receptors were taken from an adult with an advanced solid tumor such as melanoma, head and neck, liver or kidney cancer. Each CDR3 is given with its conserved first and last residue. The D gene is left open where the match is weak. Not every row has a clone size; where given, it reads once, few, many or a size class.

CASSSPTRTGRSEAFF,TGTGCCAGCAGTTCCCCGACCCGGACGGGTAGATCTGAAGCTTTCTTT,16,NA,TRBV6-5,TRBJ1-1,NA
CASSRGGQGGEQFF,TGTGCCAGCAGTAGGGGGGGACAGGGAGGCGAGCAGTTCTTC,14,TRBD1,TRBV6-5,TRBJ2-1,NA
CASRDRGQVTFF,TGTGCCAGCAGGGACAGGGGGCAAGTAACTTTCTTT,12,TRBD1,TRBV6-5,TRBJ1-1,NA
CASSQKNSFDGYTF,TGCGCCAGCAGCCAAAAAAACAGTTTCGATGGCTACACCTTC,14,NA,TRBV4-1,TRBJ1-2,NA
CASSLRGGAYEQYF,TGTGCCAGCAGTTTGCGGGGGGGGGCCTACGAGCAGTACTTC,14,TRBD2,TRBV5-4,TRBJ2-7,NA
CASSQGIGTEAFF,TGCGCCAGCAGCCAAGGAATCGGCACTGAAGCTTTCTTT,13,NA,TRBV4-1,TRBJ1-1,once
CASSSDRGRGEAFF,TGCGCCAGCAGTTCAGACAGGGGGCGTGGTGAAGCTTTCTTT,14,TRBD1,TRBV10-2,TRBJ1-1,few
CASSSHGTAGEQYF,TGTGCCAGCAGCTCCCACGGGACAGCGGGTGAGCAGTACTTC,14,NA,TRBV25-1,TRBJ2-7,NA
CASSISSGGASYNEQFF,TGTGCCAGTAGTATATCCAGCGGGGGGGCCTCCTACAATGAGCAGTTCTTC,17,TRBD2,TRBV19,TRBJ2-1,NA
CASSLAPAGEGGYTF,TGTGCCAGCAGCTTAGCTCCGGCAGGGGAGGGTGGCTACACCTTC,15,NA,TRBV7-6,TRBJ1-2,NA
CASSSGGTGLTNYGYTF,TGTGCCAGCAGCTCGGGTGGTACAGGGTTGACTAACTATGGCTACACCTTC,17,NA,TRBV7-6,TRBJ1-2,NA
CASIPPGQGLYGYTF,TGTGCCAGCATTCCTCCGGGACAGGGCCTCTATGGCTACACCTTC,15,TRBD1,TRBV2,TRBJ1-2,NA
CASSLTETGNSNPPDTQYF,TGTGCCAGCAGCTTAACCGAGACAGGGAATTCCAACCCGCCAGATACGCAGTATTTT,19,TRBD1,TRBV7-9,TRBJ2-3,few
CASSLLAGVEETQYF,TGTGCCAGCAGCTTGTTAGCGGGGGTGGAGGAGACCCAGTACTTC,15,TRBD2,TRBV5-4,TRBJ2-5,NA
CASSFYRVIGRSYNSPLHF,TGTGCCAGCAGCTTTTACAGGGTAATTGGAAGGTCCTATAATTCACCCCTCCACTTT,19,NA,TRBV7-8,TRBJ1-6,NA
CASSLERGSFEAFF,TGTGCCAGCAGCTTAGAGAGGGGGAGTTTTGAAGCTTTCTTT,14,NA,TRBV11-2,TRBJ1-1,NA
CASSYGTEAFF,TGTGCCAGCAGTTACGGGACTGAAGCTTTCTTT,11,NA,TRBV6-5,TRBJ1-1,NA
CASSRLGGGVGEQYF,TGTGCCAGCAGTAGACTCGGTGGAGGGGTCGGCGAGCAGTACTTC,15,NA,TRBV6-5,TRBJ2-7,NA
CASSTGLENSPLHF,TGTGCCAGCTCGACAGGGTTGGAGAATTCACCCCTCCACTTT,14,TRBD1,TRBV9,TRBJ1-6,NA
CASSYSRASNSPLHF,TGTGCCAGCAGTTACTCGAGGGCCTCTAATTCACCCCTCCACTTT,15,NA,TRBV6-6,TRBJ1-6,NA
CASSLVGSSPLHF,TGTGCCAGCAGCTTGGTGGGCTCTTCACCCCTCCACTTT,13,NA,TRBV5-8,TRBJ1-6,NA
CASSPQTGGTSGNTQYF,TGTGCCAGCTCACCACAAACGGGGGGGACATCTGGAAATACGCAGTATTTT,17,TRBD2,TRBV18,TRBJ2-3,NA
CASSLGRFDEQYF,TGTGCCAGCAGCTTGGGACGGTTCGACGAGCAGTACTTC,13,NA,TRBV5-6,TRBJ2-7,NA
CASKQQSSYNSPLHF,TGTGCCAGTAAACAGCAAAGCTCCTATAATTCACCCCTCCACTTT,15,NA,TRBV2,TRBJ1-6,few
CASSAGHGYEQYF,TGTGCCAGCAGCGCGGGACACGGCTACGAGCAGTACTTC,13,NA,TRBV14,TRBJ2-7,few
CASSAAMTSNQPQHF,TGTGCCAGCAGTGCCGCTATGACTAGCAATCAGCCCCAGCATTTT,15,NA,TRBV28,TRBJ1-5,NA
CASSLAIGYSNQPQHF,TGTGCCAGCAGCTTAGCTATCGGGTATAGCAATCAGCCCCAGCATTTT,16,NA,TRBV11-2,TRBJ1-5,NA
CAIRGQGDNSPLHF,TGTGCCATCAGAGGACAGGGTGACAATTCACCCCTCCACTTT,14,TRBD1,TRBV10-3,TRBJ1-6,medium-sized
CAWSVAGRTDTQYF,TGTGCCTGGAGTGTAGCGGGGCGCACAGATACGCAGTATTTT,14,TRBD2,TRBV30,TRBJ2-3,NA
CASSEARGTEAFF,TGTGCCAGCAGTGAGGCCCGGGGGACTGAAGCTTTCTTT,13,NA,TRBV6-4,TRBJ1-1,NA
CASSLGGTGAAKTQYF,TGTGCCAGCAGCTTGGGAGGGACAGGGGCAGCGAAGACCCAGTACTTC,16,TRBD1,TRBV5-6,TRBJ2-5,NA
CASSRGEKGTQYF,TGTGCCAGCAGCCGGGGGGAAAAAGGGACCCAGTACTTC,13,NA,TRBV4-2,TRBJ2-5,few